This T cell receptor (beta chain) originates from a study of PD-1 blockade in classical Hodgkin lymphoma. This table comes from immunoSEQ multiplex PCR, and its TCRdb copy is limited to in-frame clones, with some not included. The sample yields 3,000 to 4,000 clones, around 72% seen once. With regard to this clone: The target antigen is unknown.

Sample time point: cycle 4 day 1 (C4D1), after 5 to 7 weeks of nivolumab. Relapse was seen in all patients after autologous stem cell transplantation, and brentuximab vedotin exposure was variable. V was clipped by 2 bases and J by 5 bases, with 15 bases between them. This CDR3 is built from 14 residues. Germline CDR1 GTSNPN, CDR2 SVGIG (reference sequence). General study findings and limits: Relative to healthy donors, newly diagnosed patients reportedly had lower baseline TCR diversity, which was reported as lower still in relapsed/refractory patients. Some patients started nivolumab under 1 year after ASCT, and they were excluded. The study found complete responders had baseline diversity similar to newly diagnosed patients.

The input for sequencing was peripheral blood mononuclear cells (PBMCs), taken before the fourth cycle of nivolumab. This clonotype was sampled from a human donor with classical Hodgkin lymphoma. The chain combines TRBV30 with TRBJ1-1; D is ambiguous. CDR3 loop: CAWSSLSPGTEAFF. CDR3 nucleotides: TGTGCCTGGAGTAGTTTGTCCCCCGGGACTGAAGCTTTCTTT.